These 11 T cell receptor beta chains came from one sample sequenced in a study of Ad26.COV2.S vaccination and SARS-CoV-2 variants. Treatment noted: over 15 received Ad26.COV2.S at low or high dose, single or two shots; about 5 received placebo; per-sample allocation not given. Specimen acquisition occurred on day 63 following the initial vaccine or placebo injection. The assay was immunoSEQ multiplex PCR, and TCRdb's table has in-frame clones only and misses some. The sample records approximately 400,000 clones, about 85% being singletons. This sample comprised peripheral blood, obtained in a trial of Ad26.COV2.S vaccine versus placebo. The receptors come from a person between 18 and 60 years old who received the Ad26.COV2.S COVID-19 vaccine or a placebo.

The gene calls are TRBV5-1 and TRBJ1-1; D perhaps matches TRBD1 (5 bases). The CDR3 loop spans 14 amino acids. Trimming took 1 base from V and 3 from J, leaving 10 bases between them. Germline-derived CDR1 and CDR2 are SGHRS and YFSETQ. CDR3 region: CASSLTGWDTEAFF. The CDR3 DNA follows: TGCGCCAGCAGCTTGACAGGTTGGGACACTGAAGCTTTCTTT. Together with reference TRBV5-1 and TRBJ1-1, the CDR3 gives the full variable domain: KAGVTQTPRYLIKTRGQQVTLSCSPISGHRSVSWYQQTPGQGLQFLFEYFSETQRNKGNFPGRFSGRQFSNSRSEMNVSTLELGDSALYLCASSLTGWDTEAFFGQGTRLTVV.

The chain is built from TRBV27 and TRBJ2-7; tentative D call: TRBD2 (7 bases). Germline CDR1 reads MNHEY; CDR2 reads SMNVEV (reference sequence). This CDR3 region has 16 residues. The ends were cut back, 9 bases at V and 0 bases at J, with 21 bases in the middle. The CDR3 nucleotides are TGTGCCAGTTTACTCCCCTTAGGGGGGGGCTCCTACGAGCAGTACTTC. This encodes CASLLPLGGGSYEQYF.

This clone was counted once. The J gene is TRBJ2-7, the V gene TRBV29-1; TRBD1 matches at 9 bases. CDR1 and CDR2 (germline): SQVTM, ANQGSEA. With 6 bases clipped from V and 7 bases from J, the junction kept 13 bases outside the gene matches. The CDR3 sequence is 14 residues long. The CDR3 region is CSVRTQGAVREQYF. The CDR3 bases are TGCAGCGTCCGGACACAGGGGGCAGTGAGGGAGCAGTACTTC.

The count of this clone is one. V and J are TRBV7-9 and TRBJ2-5; tentative D call: TRBD2 (7 bases). Germline V gene sequence: CDR1 SEHNR, CDR2 FQNEAQ (reference sequence). The CDR3 has 14 amino acids. The V gene lost 1 base and the J gene lost 4 bases, with 10 bases spanning the gap. The CDR3 DNA is TGTGCCAGCAGCTTAGGGGGGGGCTTAGAGACCCAGTACTTC. Protein sequence: CASSLGGGLETQYF. The complete variable domain, with remaining parts taken from reference TRBV7-9 and TRBJ2-5, reads DTGVSQNPRHKITKRGQNVTFRCDPISEHNRLYWYRQTLGQGPEFLTYFQNEAQLEKSRLLSDRFSAERPKGSFSTLEIQRTEQGDSAMYLCASSLGGGLETQYFGPGTRLLVL.

This chain's CDR3 is CASSPDGSGTEAFF. In nucleotides, the CDR3 is TGCGCCAGCAGCCCCGACGGGTCGGGCACTGAAGCTTTCTTT. The chain uses TRBV5-1 and TRBJ1-1; D not resolved. The CDR3 loop spans 14 amino acids. Germline CDR1 SGHRS, CDR2 YFSETQ. V was clipped by 4 bases and J by 4 bases, with 14 bases between them.

The rearrangement links TRBV28 to TRBJ2-3, with 8 bases aligning to TRBD2. Germline CDR1 MDHEN, CDR2 SYDVKM. There are 17 residues in the CDR3. Trimming took 4 bases from V and 4 from J; bases not matched to a gene: 13. Written as DNA, the CDR3 is TGTGCCAGCAGTTCCTATTGGCGGGAGGTCGGCGCAGATACGCAGTATTTT. It codes for CASSSYWREVGADTQYF.

This clone was seen just once. The V call is TRBV4-1, the J call TRBJ2-7, with a possible D match to TRBD2 (6 bases). The length of the CDR3 is 16 residues. The V gene's germline CDR1 is MGHRA and CDR2 YSYEKL. Trimming took 1 base from V and 3 from J, leaving 16 bases between them. The DNA of the CDR3 is TGCGCCAGCAGCCAAGTCTCGTGGACGGGGGACTACGAGCAGTACTTC. It codes for CASSQVSWTGDYEQYF.

The genes are TRBV15 and TRBJ2-7; TRBD1 aligns across 9 bases. V shed 4 bases, J shed 6 bases, and the junction held 7 bases outside the gene matches. This CDR3 has 14 residues. Germline V gene lookup returns CDR1 LNHNV and CDR2 YYDKDF (reference sequence). CDR3 region: CATSKYRGPGEQYF. The CDR3 region has the DNA TGTGCCACCAGCAAATACAGGGGGCCAGGCGAGCAGTACTTC.

The chain employs TRBV4-1 and TRBJ2-1, with TRBD1 as a possible D gene (6 bases). Trimming stripped 1 base from V and 4 bases from J, with 20 bases between. There are 18 residues in the CDR3. Germline assignment: CDR1 MGHRA and CDR2 YSYEKL. The CDR3 loop is CASSQVYLGQGPYNEQFF. The CDR3 DNA is TGCGCCAGCAGCCAAGTTTACCTCGGGCAGGGGCCGTACAATGAGCAGTTCTTC.

The chain employs TRBV2 and TRBJ2-7; no definite D call. The CDR3 totals 12 residues. The V end was cut by 5 bases, the J end by 2 bases, with 7 bases between. Germline CDR1 is SNHLY and CDR2 is FYNNEI. The CDR3 DNA sequence: TGTGCCAGCAGTATGACGGCCTACGAGCAGTACTTC. Translating gives CASSMTAYEQYF.

This clone came up a few times. This specimen includes other DNA sequences encoding the same CDR3. CDR3 nucleotides: TGTGCCAGCTCACCCCCGACAGGGGGGTACGAGCAGTACTTC. It is translated as CASSPPTGGYEQYF. The chain is built from TRBV18 and TRBJ2-7, with 9 bases lining up with TRBD1. The CDR3 is 14 residues long. V shed 3 bases and J 4 bases; nucleotides not matched to a gene: 4. Germline values: CDR1 KGHSH, CDR2 LQKENI. Combining the CDR3 with reference TRBV18 and TRBJ2-7 gives the whole variable domain NAGVMQNPRHLVRRRGQEARLRCSPMKGHSHVYWYRQLPEEGLKFMVYLQKENIIDESGMPKERFSAEFPKEGPSILRIQQVVRGDSAAYFCASSPPTGGYEQYFGPGTRLTVT.